The next 13 T cell receptor beta chains were all read from a single sample in a study of post-analysis software for immune sequencing data. Their antigens remain unidentified. TCR beta cDNA libraries included unique molecular identifiers. A single record per CDR3 protein comes from TCRdb applying MiXCR to the PCR reads. The data hold roughly 800,000 distinct CDR3 sequences, with about 53% observed a single time. The study, taken as a whole, reports: The five TRBV segments detected at higher frequency in patients than in controls included TRBV5-6, TRBV5-1 and TRBV20-1.

The sample taken for sequencing was blood. The receptor source for this set is a girl between 10 and 17 years old with multiple sclerosis.

Only a few counts were recorded for this clonotype. V and J are TRBV20-1 and TRBJ2-5; D not certain. Germline loops: CDR1 DFQATT, CDR2 SNEGSKA (reference sequence). The CDR3 has 11 amino acids. V lost 5 bases and J lost 0, with 4 bases in between. CDR3: CSASYQETQYF. The DNA of the CDR3 is TGCAGTGCTTCGTACCAAGAGACCCAGTACTTC.

This clonotype came up a few times. This chain links TRBV7-9 with TRBJ2-7, with D tentatively TRBD1 (6 bases). The CDR3 extends over 13 amino acids. From germline, CDR1 is SEHNR and CDR2 FQNEAQ (reference sequence). Trimming took 5 bases from V and 7 from J, leaving 15 bases between them. For the CDR3, the DNA is TGTGCCAGCAGCCCGGGCTACAGGGTTGAGCAGTACTTC. This sequence encodes CASSPGYRVEQYF.

The chain is built from TRBV7-9 and TRBJ1-2, with D hard to call. Germline loops: CDR1 SEHNR, CDR2 FQNEAQ (reference sequence). The V and J ends lost 1 base and 1 base respectively, with 7 bases between them. This CDR3 comprises 14 residues. CDR3 nucleotides: TGTGCCAGCAGCTTAGACAGAATTAACTATGGCTACACCTTC. Amino acids: CASSLDRINYGYTF.

The rearrangement joins TRBV7-9 to TRBJ2-3; tentatively, D is TRBD2 (7 bases). The CDR3 is 15 residues long. V was trimmed by 5 bases and J by 2 bases, leaving 14 bases between them. CDR1 and CDR2 from the germline V gene are SEHNR and FQNEAQ (reference sequence). The CDR3 nucleotides read TGTGCCAGCAGCCTAAGGGGGGGCTACACAGATACGCAGTATTTT. Amino acid sequence: CASSLRGGYTDTQYF.

DNA of the CDR3: TGTGCCGGGACGATGGAAGGCGGCTACACCTTC. This sequence encodes CAGTMEGGYTF. The J gene is TRBJ1-2, the V gene TRBV2; a weak D match, TRBD1 (5 bases). The CDR3 extends over 11 amino acids. CDR1 is SNHLY and CDR2 is FYNNEI in the germline V gene. V was clipped by 11 bases and J by 8 bases, with 15 bases between them.

The chain uses TRBV7-9 and TRBJ2-3, with D maybe TRBD1 (6 bases). Germline V CDR1 and CDR2: SEHNR, FQNEAQ (reference sequence). The CDR3 runs 16 residues. Between the trimmed V and J ends, which lost 1 base and 0 bases, there was a span of 11 bases. The CDR3 loop reads CASSLGDTSSTDTQYF. In DNA, the CDR3 is TGTGCCAGCAGCTTAGGGGACACTTCTAGCACAGATACGCAGTATTTT.

The gene calls are TRBV29-1 and TRBJ1-2; 9 bases agree with TRBD1. CDR1 and CDR2 (germline): SQVTM, ANQGSEA. This CDR3 has 14 residues. V was pared by 4 bases and J by 7 bases, with 10 bases of the junction left unmatched. In DNA form, the CDR3 reads TGCAGCGTTGGAGGGACAGGGCTACCGACTGGCTACACCTTC. This translates into CSVGGTGLPTGYTF.

The CDR3 sequence is CASSLWVSGQETQYF. DNA of the CDR3: TGTGCCAGCAGTTTATGGGTTAGCGGGCAAGAGACCCAGTACTTC. The chain links TRBV12-3 or TRBV12-4 to TRBJ2-5; the match to TRBD2 covers 7 bases. V lost 2 bases to trimming and J lost 2 bases; unmatched junction nucleotides: 5. The CDR3 contains 15 residues.

The chain couples TRBV7-9 to TRBJ2-5, with unresolved D. The J call may be mistaken, given a closer DNA end match to TRBJ2-7. Germline V CDR1 and CDR2: SEHNR, FQNEAQ (reference sequence). The CDR3 is 13 amino acids. The CDR3 spells CASRASASYEQYF. Written as DNA, the CDR3 is TGTGCCAGTCGGGCCTCTGCCTCCTACGAGCAGTACTTC.

J is TRBJ2-7 and V is TRBV7-3, with 9 bases fitting TRBD1. There are 15 residues in the CDR3. The germline gives CDR1 SGHTA, CDR2 FQGTGA. The V segment lost 1 base and the J segment 4 bases; nucleotides outside the gene matches: 5. The CDR3 sequence: CASSLIRGQGYEQYF. CDR3 nucleotide sequence: TGTGCCAGCAGCTTAATTAGGGGACAGGGTTACGAGCAGTACTTC.

The rearrangement uses TRBV10-3 and TRBJ2-4, with D uncertain. With the DNA end fitting TRBJ2-3 better, the J assignment may be wrong. In germline, CDR1 is ENHRY, CDR2 SYGVKD. There are 14 residues in the CDR3. CDR3 in DNA: TGTGCCATGGAAGACCCGGTGGGCACAGATACGCAGTATTTT. This sequence encodes CAMEDPVGTDTQYF.

The chain uses TRBV21-1 and TRBJ1-2; the tabulated D call, TRBD1, remains unverified against the DNA. TRBV21-1 is shown as a pseudogene. The CDR3 runs 16 residues. CDR3 coding DNA: TGTGCCAGCAGCGCTTCCTGTGAGGGAGTTAACTATGGCTACACCTTC. Residues: CASSASCEGVNYGYTF.

V usage is TRBV2 and J usage is TRBJ1-2; D is undetermined. This CDR3 is 13 amino acids long. Deletions cut 7 bases from V and 2 bases from J, with 11 bases between. The germline V gene encodes CDR1 SNHLY and CDR2 FYNNEI. CDR3 in amino acids: CASTESRNYGYTF. As DNA, the CDR3 is TGTGCCAGCACAGAATCGAGGAACTATGGCTACACCTTC.